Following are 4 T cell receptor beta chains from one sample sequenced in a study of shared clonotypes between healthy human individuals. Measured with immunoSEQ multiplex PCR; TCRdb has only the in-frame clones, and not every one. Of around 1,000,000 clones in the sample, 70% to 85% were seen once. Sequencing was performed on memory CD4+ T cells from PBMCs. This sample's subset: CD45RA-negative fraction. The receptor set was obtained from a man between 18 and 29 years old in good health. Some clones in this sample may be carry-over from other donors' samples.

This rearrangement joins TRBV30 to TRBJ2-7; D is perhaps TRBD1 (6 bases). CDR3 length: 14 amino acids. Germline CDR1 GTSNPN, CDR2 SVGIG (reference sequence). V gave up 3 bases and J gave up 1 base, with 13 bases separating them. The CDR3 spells CAWRRLDRSYEQYF. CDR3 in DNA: TGTGCCTGGAGGCGCCTGGACAGATCCTACGAGCAGTACTTC.

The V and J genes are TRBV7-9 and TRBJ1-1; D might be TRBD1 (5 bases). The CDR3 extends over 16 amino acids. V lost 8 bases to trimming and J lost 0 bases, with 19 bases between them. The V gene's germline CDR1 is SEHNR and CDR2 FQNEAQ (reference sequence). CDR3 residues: CASQRLWTNLNTEAFF. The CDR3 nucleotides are TGTGCCAGCCAACGATTGTGGACAAACCTGAACACTGAAGCTTTCTTT.

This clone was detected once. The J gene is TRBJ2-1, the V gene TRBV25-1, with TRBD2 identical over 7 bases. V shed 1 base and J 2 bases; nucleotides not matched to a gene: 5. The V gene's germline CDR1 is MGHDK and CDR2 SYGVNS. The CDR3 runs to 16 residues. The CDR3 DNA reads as TGTGCCAGCAGTGAATCCCGGGGGAGGGCCTACAATGAGCAGTTCTTC. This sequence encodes CASSESRGRAYNEQFF.

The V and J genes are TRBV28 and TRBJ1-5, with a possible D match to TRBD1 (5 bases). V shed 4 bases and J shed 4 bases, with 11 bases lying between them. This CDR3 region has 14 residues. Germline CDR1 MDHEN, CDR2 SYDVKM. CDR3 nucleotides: TGTGCCAGCAGTTGGGGGACGGGAAATCAGCCCCAGCATTTT. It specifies CASSWGTGNQPQHF.